Shown below are 2 T cell receptor beta chains from a single sample sequenced in a study of T-cell reconstitution after alpha-beta-depleted transplantation in children. The library targeted TCRbeta and was prepared with unique molecular identifiers. MiXCR, run by TCRdb on the PCR reads, gives a single entry per CDR3 protein. The sample lists a few hundred thousand distinct CDR3 sequences; 10% to 15% were seen once. The sequencing used PBMCs, mostly from graft donor cells, collected 360 days after TCRalphabeta/CD19-depleted stem cell transplant. The receptors here all came from a male patient aged 10-17 years who had a stem cell transplant for acute myeloid leukemia, so the T cells may come from the graft donor.

This rearrangement joins TRBV5-1 to TRBJ2-7; unclear D gene. Germline CDR1 and CDR2: SGHRS and YFSETQ. The CDR3 length is 13 residues. The V end was cut by 0 bases, the J end by 3 bases, with 7 bases between. The CDR3 loop is CASSLDPVYEQYF. The CDR3 bases are TGCGCCAGCAGCTTGGATCCGGTCTACGAGCAGTACTTC.

This clonotype was seen a handful of times. This rearrangement joins TRBV20-1 to TRBJ2-5, with D unresolved. Germline V gene sequence: CDR1 DFQATT, CDR2 SNEGSKA (reference sequence). The CDR3 is made up of 13 amino acids. The V gene lost 4 bases and the J gene lost 3 bases, with 12 bases spanning the gap. The CDR3, as DNA: TGCAGTGCTACAGAACTGGAAAAAGAGACCCAGTACTTC. It translates to CSATELEKETQYF.